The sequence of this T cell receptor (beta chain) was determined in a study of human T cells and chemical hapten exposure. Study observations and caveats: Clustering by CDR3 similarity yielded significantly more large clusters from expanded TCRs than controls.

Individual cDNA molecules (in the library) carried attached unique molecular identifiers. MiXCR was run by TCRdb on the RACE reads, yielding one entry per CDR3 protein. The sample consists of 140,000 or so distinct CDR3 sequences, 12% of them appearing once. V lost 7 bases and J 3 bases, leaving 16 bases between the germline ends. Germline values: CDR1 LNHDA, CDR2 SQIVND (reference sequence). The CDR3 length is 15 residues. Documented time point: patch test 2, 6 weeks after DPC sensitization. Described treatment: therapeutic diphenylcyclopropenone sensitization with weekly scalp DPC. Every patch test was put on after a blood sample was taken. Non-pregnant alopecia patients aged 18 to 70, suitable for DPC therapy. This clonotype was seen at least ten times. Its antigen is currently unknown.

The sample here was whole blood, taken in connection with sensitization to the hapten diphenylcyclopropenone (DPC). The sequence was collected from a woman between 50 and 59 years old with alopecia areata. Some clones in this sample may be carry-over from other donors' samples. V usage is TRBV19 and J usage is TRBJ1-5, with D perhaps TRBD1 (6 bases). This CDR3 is CASIPAGGPNQPQHF. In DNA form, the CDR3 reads TGTGCCAGTATTCCCGCCGGGGGGCCCAATCAGCCCCAGCATTTT.